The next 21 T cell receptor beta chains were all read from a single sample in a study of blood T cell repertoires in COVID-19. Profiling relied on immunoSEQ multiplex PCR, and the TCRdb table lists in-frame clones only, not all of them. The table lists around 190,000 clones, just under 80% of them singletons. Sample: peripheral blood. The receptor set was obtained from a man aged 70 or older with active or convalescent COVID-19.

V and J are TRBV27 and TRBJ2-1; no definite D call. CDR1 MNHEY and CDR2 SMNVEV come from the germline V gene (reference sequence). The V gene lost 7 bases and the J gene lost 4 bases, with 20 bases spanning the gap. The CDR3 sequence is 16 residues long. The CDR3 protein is CASKWSLDAAYNEQFF. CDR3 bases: TGTGCCAGCAAATGGAGCTTGGATGCGGCATACAATGAGCAGTTCTTC.

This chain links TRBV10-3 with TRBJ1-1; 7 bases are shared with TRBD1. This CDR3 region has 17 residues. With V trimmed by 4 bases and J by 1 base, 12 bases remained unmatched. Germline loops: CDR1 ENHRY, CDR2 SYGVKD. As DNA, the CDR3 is TGTGCCATCAGTGCCGGGCAGGGGGTAAATTCGAACACTGAAGCTTTCTTT. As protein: CAISAGQGVNSNTEAFF.

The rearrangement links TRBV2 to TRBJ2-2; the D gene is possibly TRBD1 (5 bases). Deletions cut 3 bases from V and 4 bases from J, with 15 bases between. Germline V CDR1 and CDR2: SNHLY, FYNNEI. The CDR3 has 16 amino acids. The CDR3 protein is CASSDVNRFFTGELFF. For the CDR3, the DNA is TGTGCCAGCAGTGATGTTAACAGGTTTTTCACCGGGGAGCTGTTTTTT.

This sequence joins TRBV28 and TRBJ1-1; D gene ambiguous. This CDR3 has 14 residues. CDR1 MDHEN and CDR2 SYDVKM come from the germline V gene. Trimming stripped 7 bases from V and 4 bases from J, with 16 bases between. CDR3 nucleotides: TGTGCCAGCAAAGGAGGCGGCGCGGGCACTGAAGCTTTCTTT. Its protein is CASKGGGAGTEAFF.

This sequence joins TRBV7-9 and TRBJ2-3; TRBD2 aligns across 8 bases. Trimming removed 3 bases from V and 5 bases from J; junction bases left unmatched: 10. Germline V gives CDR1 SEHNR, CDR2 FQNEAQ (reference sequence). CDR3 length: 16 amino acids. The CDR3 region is CASSLSTSATGDTQYF. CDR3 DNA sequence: TGTGCCAGCAGCTTGTCGACTAGCGCCACCGGAGATACGCAGTATTTT.

CDR3 nucleotide sequence: TGTGCCATCAGTGACAGGGGAGGGGATAATTCACCCCTCCACTTT. Protein: CAISDRGGDNSPLHF. This chain joins TRBV10-3 and TRBJ1-6; D may be TRBD1 (6 bases). The CDR3 spans 15 residues. The germline V and J ends were trimmed by 3 bases and 5 bases, with 11 bases remaining between them. The germline gives CDR1 ENHRY, CDR2 SYGVKD.

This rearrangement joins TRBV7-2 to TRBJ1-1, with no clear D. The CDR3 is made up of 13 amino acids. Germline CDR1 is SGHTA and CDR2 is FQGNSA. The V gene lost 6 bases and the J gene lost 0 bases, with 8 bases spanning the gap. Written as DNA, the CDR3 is TGTGCCAGCAGACAGAACATGAACACTGAAGCTTTCTTT. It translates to CASRQNMNTEAFF.

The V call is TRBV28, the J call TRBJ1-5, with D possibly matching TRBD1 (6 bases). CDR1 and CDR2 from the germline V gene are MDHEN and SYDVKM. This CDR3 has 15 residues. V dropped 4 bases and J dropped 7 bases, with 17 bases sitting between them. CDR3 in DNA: TGTGCCAGCAGTTCCGTATCACAGGGAGGGCAGCCCCAGCATTTT. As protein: CASSSVSQGGQPQHF. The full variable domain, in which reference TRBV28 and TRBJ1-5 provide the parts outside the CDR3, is DVKVTQSSRYLVKRTGEKVFLECVQDMDHENMFWYRQDPGLGLRLIYFSYDVKMKEKGDIPEGYSVSREKKERFSLILESASTNQTSMYLCASSSVSQGGQPQHFGDGTRLSIL.

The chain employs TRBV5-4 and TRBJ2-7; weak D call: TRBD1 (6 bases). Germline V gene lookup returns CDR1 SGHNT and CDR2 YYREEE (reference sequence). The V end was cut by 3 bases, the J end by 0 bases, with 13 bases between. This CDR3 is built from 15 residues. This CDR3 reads CASSSGDRNSYEQYF. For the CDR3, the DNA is TGTGCCAGCAGCTCCGGCGACAGGAACTCCTACGAGCAGTACTTC. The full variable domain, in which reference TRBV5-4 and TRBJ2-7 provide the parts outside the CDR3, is ETGVTQSPTHLIKTRGQQVTLRCSSQSGHNTVSWYQQALGQGPQFIFQYYREEENGRGNFPPRFSGLQFPNYSSELNVNALELDDSALYLCASSSGDRNSYEQYFGPGTRLTVT.

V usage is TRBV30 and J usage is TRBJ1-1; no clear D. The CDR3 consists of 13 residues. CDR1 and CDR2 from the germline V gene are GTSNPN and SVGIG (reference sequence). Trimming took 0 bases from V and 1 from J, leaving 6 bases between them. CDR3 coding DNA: TGTGCCTGGAGTGTACAACCGAACACTGAAGCTTTCTTT. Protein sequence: CAWSVQPNTEAFF.

The CDR3 loop reads CALSALPDTQYF. The CDR3, as DNA: TGTGCCCTTAGCGCCCTCCCAGATACGCAGTATTTT. The rearrangement joins TRBV6-5 to TRBJ2-3; D is perhaps TRBD2 (5 bases). Germline V gene data show CDR1 as MNHEY and CDR2 as SVGAGI. The length of the CDR3 is 12 residues. The V gene lost 11 bases and the J gene lost 4 bases, with 13 bases spanning the gap.

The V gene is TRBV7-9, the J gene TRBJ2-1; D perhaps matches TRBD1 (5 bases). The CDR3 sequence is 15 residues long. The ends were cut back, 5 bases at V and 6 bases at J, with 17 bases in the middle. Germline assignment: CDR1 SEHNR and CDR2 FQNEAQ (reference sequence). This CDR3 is CASSLLPTDPNEQFF. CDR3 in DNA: TGTGCCAGCAGCCTGCTCCCGACAGACCCCAATGAGCAGTTCTTC. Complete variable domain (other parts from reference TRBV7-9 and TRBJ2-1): DTGVSQNPRHKITKRGQNVTFRCDPISEHNRLYWYRQTLGQGPEFLTYFQNEAQLEKSRLLSDRFSAERPKGSFSTLEIQRTEQGDSAMYLCASSLLPTDPNEQFFGPGTRLTVL.

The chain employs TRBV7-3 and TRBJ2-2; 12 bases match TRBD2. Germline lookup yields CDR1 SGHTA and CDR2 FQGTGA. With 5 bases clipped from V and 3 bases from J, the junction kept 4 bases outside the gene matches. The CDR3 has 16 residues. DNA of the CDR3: TGTGCCAGCAGCGTGACTAGCGGGAGCTACACCGGGGAGCTGTTTTTT. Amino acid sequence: CASSVTSGSYTGELFF.

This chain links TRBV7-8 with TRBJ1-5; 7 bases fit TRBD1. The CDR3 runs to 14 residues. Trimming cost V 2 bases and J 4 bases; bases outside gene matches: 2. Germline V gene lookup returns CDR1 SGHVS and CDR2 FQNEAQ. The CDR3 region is CASSLRGRNQPQHF. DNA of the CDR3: TGTGCCAGCAGCTTAAGGGGGCGGAATCAGCCCCAGCATTTT.

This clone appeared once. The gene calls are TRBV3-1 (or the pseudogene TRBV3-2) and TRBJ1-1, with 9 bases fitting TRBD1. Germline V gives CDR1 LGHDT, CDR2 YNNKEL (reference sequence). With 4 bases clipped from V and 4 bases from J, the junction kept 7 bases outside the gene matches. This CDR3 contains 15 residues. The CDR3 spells CASSPRDREGTEAFF. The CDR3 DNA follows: TGTGCCAGCAGCCCCCGGGACAGGGAGGGCACTGAAGCTTTCTTT.

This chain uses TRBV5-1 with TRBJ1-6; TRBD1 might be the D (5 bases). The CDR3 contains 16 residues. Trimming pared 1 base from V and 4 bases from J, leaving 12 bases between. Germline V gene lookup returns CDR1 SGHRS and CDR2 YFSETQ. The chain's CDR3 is CASSLSGLDYNSPLHF. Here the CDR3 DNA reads TGCGCCAGCAGCTTGTCGGGACTCGATTATAATTCACCCCTCCACTTT.

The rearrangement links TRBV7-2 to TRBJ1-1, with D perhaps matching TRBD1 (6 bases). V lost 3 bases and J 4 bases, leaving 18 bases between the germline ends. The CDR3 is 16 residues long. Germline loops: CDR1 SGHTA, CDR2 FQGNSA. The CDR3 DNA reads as TGTGCCAGCAGCTTTCAGGTGGGGGCGCTGGGCACTGAAGCTTTCTTT. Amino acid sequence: CASSFQVGALGTEAFF.

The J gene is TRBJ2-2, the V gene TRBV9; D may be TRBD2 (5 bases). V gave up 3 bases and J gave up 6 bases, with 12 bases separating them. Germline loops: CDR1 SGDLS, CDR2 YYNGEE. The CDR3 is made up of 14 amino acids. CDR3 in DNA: TGTGCCAGCAGCGCCAGGACCGGGGCCGGGGAGCTGTTTTTT. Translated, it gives CASSARTGAGELFF.

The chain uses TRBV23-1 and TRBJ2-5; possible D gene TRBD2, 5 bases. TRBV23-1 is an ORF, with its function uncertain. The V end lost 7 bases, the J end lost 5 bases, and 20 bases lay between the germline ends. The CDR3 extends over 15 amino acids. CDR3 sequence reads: CASISRGPGRETQYF. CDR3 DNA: TGCGCCAGCATCTCTCGAGGGCCCGGGCGGGAGACCCAGTACTTC.

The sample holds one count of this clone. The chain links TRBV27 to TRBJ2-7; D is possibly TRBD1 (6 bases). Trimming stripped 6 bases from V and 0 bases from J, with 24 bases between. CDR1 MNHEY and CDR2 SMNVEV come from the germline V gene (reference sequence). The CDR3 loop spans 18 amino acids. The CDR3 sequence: CASRPLDRTERSSYEQYF. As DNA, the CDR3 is TGTGCCAGCAGACCACTAGACAGGACCGAGAGGAGCTCCTACGAGCAGTACTTC.

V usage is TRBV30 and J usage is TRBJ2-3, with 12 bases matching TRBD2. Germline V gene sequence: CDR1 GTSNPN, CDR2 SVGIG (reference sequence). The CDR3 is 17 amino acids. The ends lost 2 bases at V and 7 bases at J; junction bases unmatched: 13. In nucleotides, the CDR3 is TGTGCCTGGAGTCGAAACCTAGCGGGAGGGCCTATCCATACGCAGTATTTT. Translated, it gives CAWSRNLAGGPIHTQYF.